This entry is about one TCR beta chain. What it binds is unknown. Original analysis: CDR3 differences across clinicopathological groups were used to build a distant-metastasis classifier for papillary thyroid cancer. Using MiXCR, TCRdb re-called clones from the PCR reads. TCRdb assigned the V and J calls; the authors' analysis was not used. The data hold 15,000 to 20,000 clones, with 29% observed a single time. This entry belongs to a study of metastatic and nonmetastatic thyroid tumors. General study findings and limits: Relative to benign nodules, malignant thyroid tumors were reportedly characterized by significantly elevated TCR beta diversity in blood and tumor.

Thyroid surgery had not been preceded by any treatment in any patient. The CDR3 spans 13 residues. Germline CDR1 reads DFQATT; CDR2 reads SNEGSKA (reference sequence). Sequences were obtained from tumor tissue. V is TRBV20-1 and J is TRBJ1-1; D might be TRBD1 (6 bases). This receptor was taken from a female donor with papillary thyroid cancer or a benign thyroid nodule (not recorded which). Some clones in this sample may be carry-over from other donors' samples. CDR3 bases: TGCTTTGCTGGCGGGACATTGAACACTGAAGCTTTCTTT. It specifies CFAGGTLNTEAFF.